This T cell receptor beta chain was captured in a study of T-cell memory formation after mild COVID-19. On the study more broadly: TCR clustering was largely donor specific.

J gave up 6 bases and V 6 bases, and 10 bases lay outside the gene matches. The CDR3 length is 15 residues. TCRdb re-analysed the 5' RACE reads in MiXCR, keeping a single row per CDR3 protein. The table shows about 280,000 distinct CDR3 sequences, with 8% to 9% occurring only once. This clonotype was detected only a few times. What was sequenced was PBMCs or a T cell subset sorted from them (not recorded which). The TCR comes from a man aged 18 to 30 who had mild COVID-19 (a few samples of this study predate the infection). Cell type and time point are not known. The chain carries TRBV12-3 or TRBV12-4 and TRBJ2-3, with 9 bases aligning to TRBD2. CDR3 coding DNA: TGTGCCAGCAGCCCCTTGCGGGGGGGCCCCGATACGCAGTATTTT. This encodes CASSPLRGGPDTQYF.